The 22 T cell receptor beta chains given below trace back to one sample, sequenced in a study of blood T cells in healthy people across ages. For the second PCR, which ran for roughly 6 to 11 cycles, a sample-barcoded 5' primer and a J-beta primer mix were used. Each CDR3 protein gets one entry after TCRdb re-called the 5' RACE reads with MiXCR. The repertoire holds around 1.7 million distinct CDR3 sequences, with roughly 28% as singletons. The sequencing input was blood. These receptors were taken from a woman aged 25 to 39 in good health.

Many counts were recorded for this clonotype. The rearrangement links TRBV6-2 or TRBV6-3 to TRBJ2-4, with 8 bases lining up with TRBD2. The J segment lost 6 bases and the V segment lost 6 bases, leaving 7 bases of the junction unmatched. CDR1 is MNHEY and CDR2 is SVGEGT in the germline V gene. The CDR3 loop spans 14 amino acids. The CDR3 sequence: CASRPVAGSNIQYF. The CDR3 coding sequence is TGTGCCAGCAGGCCTGTAGCGGGGTCAAACATTCAGTACTTC.

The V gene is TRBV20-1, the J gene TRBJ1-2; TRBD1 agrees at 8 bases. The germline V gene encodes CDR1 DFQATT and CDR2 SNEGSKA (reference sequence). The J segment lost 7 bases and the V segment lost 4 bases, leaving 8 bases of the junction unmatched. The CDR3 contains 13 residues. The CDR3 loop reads CSATDGQGVGYTF. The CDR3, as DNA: TGCAGTGCTACCGATGGACAGGGAGTTGGCTACACCTTC.

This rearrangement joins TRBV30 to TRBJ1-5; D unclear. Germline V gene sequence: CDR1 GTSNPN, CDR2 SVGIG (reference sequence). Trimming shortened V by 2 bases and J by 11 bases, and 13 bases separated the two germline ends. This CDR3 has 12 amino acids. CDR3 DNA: TGTGCCTGGAGTCCATGGGCCGGAACCCAGCATTTT. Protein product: CAWSPWAGTQHF. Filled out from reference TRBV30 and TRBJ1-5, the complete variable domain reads SQTIHQWPATLVQPVGSPLSLECTVEGTSNPNLYWYRQAAGRGLQLLFYSVGIGQISSEVPQNLSASRPQDRQFILSSKKLLLSDSGFYLCAWSPWAGTQHFGDGTRLSIL.

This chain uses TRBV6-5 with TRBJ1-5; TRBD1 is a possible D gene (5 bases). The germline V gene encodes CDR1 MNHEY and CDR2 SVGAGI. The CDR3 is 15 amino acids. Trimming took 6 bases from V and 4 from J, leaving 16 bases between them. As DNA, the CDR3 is TGTGCCAGCAGCCCCCGGCAGGGATATAATCAGCCCCAGCATTTT. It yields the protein CASSPRQGYNQPQHF.

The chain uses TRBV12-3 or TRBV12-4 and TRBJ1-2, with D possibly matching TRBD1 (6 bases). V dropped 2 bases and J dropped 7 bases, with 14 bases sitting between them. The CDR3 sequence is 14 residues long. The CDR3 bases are TGTGCCAGCAGTTTATTCCAGGGGAGAAGTGGCTACACCTTC. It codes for CASSLFQGRSGYTF.

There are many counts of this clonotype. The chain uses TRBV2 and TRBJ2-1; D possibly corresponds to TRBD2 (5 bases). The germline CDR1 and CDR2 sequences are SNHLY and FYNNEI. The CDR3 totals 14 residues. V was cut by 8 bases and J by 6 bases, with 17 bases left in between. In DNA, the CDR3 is TGTGCCAGCCAAGTTTCGCCGGGGATCAATGAGCAGTTCTTC. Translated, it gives CASQVSPGINEQFF.

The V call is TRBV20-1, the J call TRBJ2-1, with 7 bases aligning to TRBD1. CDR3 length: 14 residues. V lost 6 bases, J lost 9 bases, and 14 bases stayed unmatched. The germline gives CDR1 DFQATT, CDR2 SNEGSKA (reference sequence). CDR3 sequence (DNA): TGCAGTGCCACAACAGGGGACGCGTTTGGTGAGCAGTTCTTC. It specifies CSATTGDAFGEQFF.

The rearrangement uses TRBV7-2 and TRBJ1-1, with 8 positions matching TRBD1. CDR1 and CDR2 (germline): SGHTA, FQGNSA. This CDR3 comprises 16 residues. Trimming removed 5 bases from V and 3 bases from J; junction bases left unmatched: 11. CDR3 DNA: TGTGCCAGCAGCCGTAGGACAGGGCATTTGTACACTGAAGCTTTCTTT. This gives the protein CASSRRTGHLYTEAFF. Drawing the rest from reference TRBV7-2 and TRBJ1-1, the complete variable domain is GAGVSQSPSNKVTEKGKDVELRCDPISGHTALYWYRQSLGQGLEFLIYFQGNSAPDKSGLPSDRFSAERTGGSVSTLTIQRTQQEDSAVYLCASSRRTGHLYTEAFFGQGTRLTVV.

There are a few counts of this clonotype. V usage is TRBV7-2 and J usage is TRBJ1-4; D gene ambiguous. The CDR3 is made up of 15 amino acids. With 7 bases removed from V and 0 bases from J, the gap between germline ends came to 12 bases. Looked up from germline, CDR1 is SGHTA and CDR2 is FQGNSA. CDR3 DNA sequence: TGTGCCAGCAAAGCCCCCGGTGCAACTAATGAAAAACTGTTTTTT. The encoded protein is CASKAPGATNEKLFF.

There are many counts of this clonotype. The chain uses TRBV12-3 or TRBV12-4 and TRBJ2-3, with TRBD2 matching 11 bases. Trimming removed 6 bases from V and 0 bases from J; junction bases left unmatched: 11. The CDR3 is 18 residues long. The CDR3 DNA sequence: TGTGCCAGCAGCATTGGGCTAGCGGGAGGACCTAGCACAGATACGCAGTATTTT. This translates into CASSIGLAGGPSTDTQYF.

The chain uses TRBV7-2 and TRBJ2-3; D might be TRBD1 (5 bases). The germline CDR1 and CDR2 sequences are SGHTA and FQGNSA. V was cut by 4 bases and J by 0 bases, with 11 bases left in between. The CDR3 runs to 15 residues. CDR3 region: CASSSPTASTDTQYF. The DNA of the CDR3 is TGTGCCAGCAGCTCGCCGACAGCTAGCACAGATACGCAGTATTTT.

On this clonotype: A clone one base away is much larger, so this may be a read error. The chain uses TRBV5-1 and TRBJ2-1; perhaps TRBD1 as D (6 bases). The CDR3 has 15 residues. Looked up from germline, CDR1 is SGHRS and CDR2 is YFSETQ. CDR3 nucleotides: TGCACCAGCAGCTTGGATGGACAGAACTACAATGAGCAGTTCTTC. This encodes CTSSLDGQNYNEQFF.

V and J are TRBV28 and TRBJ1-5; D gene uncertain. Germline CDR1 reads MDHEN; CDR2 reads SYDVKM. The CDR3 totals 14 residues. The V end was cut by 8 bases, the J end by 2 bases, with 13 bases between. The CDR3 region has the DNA TGTGCCAGCGTCGGATCGTGGGGCAATCAGCCCCAGCATTTT. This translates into CASVGSWGNQPQHF.

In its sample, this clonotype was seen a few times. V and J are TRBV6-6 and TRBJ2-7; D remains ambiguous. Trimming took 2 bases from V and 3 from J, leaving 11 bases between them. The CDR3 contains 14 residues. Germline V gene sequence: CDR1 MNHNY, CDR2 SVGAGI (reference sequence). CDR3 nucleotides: TGTGCCAGCAGTTACGGTTTGCAGTTCTACGAGCAGTACTTC. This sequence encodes CASSYGLQFYEQYF.

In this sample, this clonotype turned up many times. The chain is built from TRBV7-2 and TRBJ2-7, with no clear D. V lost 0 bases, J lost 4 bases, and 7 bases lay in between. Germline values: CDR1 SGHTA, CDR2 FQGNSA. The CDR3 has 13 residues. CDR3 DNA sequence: TGTGCCAGCAGCTTAGCCGACGTATACGAGCAGTACTTC. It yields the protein CASSLADVYEQYF.

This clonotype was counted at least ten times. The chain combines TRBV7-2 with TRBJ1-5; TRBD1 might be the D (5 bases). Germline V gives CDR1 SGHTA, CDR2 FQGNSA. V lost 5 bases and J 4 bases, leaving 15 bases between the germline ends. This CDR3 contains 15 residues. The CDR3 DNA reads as TGTGCCAGCAGCCTAGGGGCAGGGAGTAATCAGCCCCAGCATTTT. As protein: CASSLGAGSNQPQHF.

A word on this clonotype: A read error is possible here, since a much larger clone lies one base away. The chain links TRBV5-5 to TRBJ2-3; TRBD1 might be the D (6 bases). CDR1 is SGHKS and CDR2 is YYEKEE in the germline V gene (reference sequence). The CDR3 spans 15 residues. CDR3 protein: CASSAGTLSTDTRYF. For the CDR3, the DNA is TGTGCCAGCAGCGCCGGGACACTGAGCACAGATACGCGGTATTTT.

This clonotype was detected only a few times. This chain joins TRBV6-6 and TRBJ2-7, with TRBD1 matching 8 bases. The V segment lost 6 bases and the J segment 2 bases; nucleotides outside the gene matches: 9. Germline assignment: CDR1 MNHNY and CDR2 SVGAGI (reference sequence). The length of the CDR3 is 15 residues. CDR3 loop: CASRGRTGWTYEQYF. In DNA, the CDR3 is TGTGCCAGCAGGGGAAGGACAGGGTGGACCTACGAGCAGTACTTC.

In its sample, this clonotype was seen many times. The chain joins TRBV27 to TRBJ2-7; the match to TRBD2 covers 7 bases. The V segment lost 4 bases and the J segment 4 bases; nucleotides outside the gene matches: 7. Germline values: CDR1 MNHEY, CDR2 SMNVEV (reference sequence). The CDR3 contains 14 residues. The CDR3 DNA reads TGTGCCAGCAGTTCGCGGTCCGGGGGGTACGAGCAGTACTTC. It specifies CASSSRSGGYEQYF.

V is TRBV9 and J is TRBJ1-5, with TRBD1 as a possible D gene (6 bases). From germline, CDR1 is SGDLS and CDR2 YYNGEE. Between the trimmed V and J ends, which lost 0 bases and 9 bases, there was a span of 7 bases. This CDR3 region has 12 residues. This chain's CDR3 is CASSVEGGPQHF. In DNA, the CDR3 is TGTGCCAGCAGCGTAGAGGGGGGGCCCCAGCATTTT.

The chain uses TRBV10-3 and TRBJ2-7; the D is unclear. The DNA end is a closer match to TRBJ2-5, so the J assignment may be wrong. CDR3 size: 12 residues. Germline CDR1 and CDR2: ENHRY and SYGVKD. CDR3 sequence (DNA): TGTGCCATCAGTGGGTTGAGAGAGACCCAGTACTTC. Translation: CAISGLRETQYF.

In nucleotides, the CDR3 is TGTGCCACCAGCAGTAGGACAGGGAGCGGCTACACCTTC. It encodes CATSSRTGSGYTF. V and J are TRBV15 and TRBJ1-2, with 8 positions matching TRBD1. This CDR3 is 13 amino acids long. V was clipped by 3 bases and J by 8 bases; unmatched bases: 5. Looked up from germline, CDR1 is LNHNV and CDR2 is YYDKDF (reference sequence).